The 21 T cell receptor beta chains in this list originate from one sample, sequenced in a study of cytotoxic CD8 clonotypes in ibrutinib-treated CLL (dated by TCRdb to the early 2020s). Receptor libraries were prepared by the immunoSEQ multiplex PCR assay. TCRdb limited this immuneACCESS table to in-frame rearrangements with V and J called. A share of clones is missing; checked studies link under half to unresolved V genes, and the rest is unexplained. The sample yields about 15,000 clones; roughly 68% were counted once. About 12% of the sample belongs to the ten largest clones. The sequencing here drew on PBMCs, taken before ibrutinib treatment. Receptors were obtained from a human donor with chronic lymphocytic leukemia.

V and J are TRBV29-1 and TRBJ1-1, with unresolved D. CDR3 length equals 13 residues. Trimming took 7 bases from V and 3 from J, leaving 15 bases between them. The V gene's germline CDR1 is SQVTM and CDR2 ANQGSEA. The CDR3 sequence: CSAQLGRYTEAFF. CDR3 nucleotide sequence: TGCAGCGCACAGTTGGGGAGGTACACTGAAGCTTTCTTT.

This chain links TRBV4-1 with TRBJ2-1; no reliable D call. CDR1 is MGHRA, CDR2 YSYEKL, per germline. The CDR3 contains 16 residues. Between the trimmed V and J ends, which lost 1 base and 0 bases, there was a span of 10 bases. CDR3 sequence (DNA): TGCGCCAGCAGCCAAGTGGACCTGGTCTCCTACAATGAGCAGTTCTTC. It specifies CASSQVDLVSYNEQFF.

This chain's CDR3 is CSVEEGMNTEAFF. In DNA form, the CDR3 reads TGCAGCGTTGAAGAGGGGATGAACACTGAAGCTTTCTTT. The chain carries TRBV29-1 and TRBJ1-1; the D is unclear. V dropped 0 bases and J dropped 0 bases, with 5 bases sitting between them. In germline, CDR1 is SQVTM, CDR2 ANQGSEA. CDR3 length: 13 amino acids.

This chain connects TRBV18 to TRBJ2-1, with D perhaps matching TRBD1 (5 bases). Trimming stripped 6 bases from V and 3 bases from J, with 9 bases between. This CDR3 is built from 13 residues. Germline lookup yields CDR1 KGHSH and CDR2 LQKENI. The CDR3 loop is CASSPDSYNEQFF. Written as DNA, the CDR3 is TGTGCCAGCTCGCCCGACAGCTACAATGAGCAGTTCTTC. Using reference TRBV18 and TRBJ2-1 for the parts outside the CDR3, the full variable domain is NAGVMQNPRHLVRRRGQEARLRCSPMKGHSHVYWYRQLPEEGLKFMVYLQKENIIDESGMPKERFSAEFPKEGPSILRIQQVVRGDSAAYFCASSPDSYNEQFFGPGTRLTVL.

V gene TRBV5-4 combines with J gene TRBJ2-7, with D possibly being TRBD1 or TRBD2 (5 bases each). The CDR3 loop spans 12 amino acids. Trimming left V 3 bases short and J 3 bases short, with 7 bases between. Germline loops: CDR1 SGHNT, CDR2 YYREEE (reference sequence). The CDR3: CASSWDGYEQYF. The CDR3, as DNA: TGTGCCAGCAGCTGGGACGGCTACGAGCAGTACTTC.

In DNA, the CDR3 is TGTGCCAGCAGGTCAGGCGGTCAGACTAGCGGGGGAACCCAGTACTTC. This codes for CASRSGGQTSGGTQYF. The chain has TRBV28 and TRBJ2-5; 12 nucleotides align to TRBD2. Germline CDR1 and CDR2: MDHEN and SYDVKM. The junction had 13 bases not matched to a gene; V was cut back by 6 bases and J by 8 bases. The CDR3 is 16 residues long.

This clone was seen more than once but under ten times. The chain couples TRBV5-4 to TRBJ2-1; TRBD1 agrees at 7 bases. Germline values: CDR1 SGHNT, CDR2 YYREEE (reference sequence). The trim removed 0 bases at V and 5 bases at J, leaving 8 bases unmatched. This CDR3 is built from 16 residues. The CDR3 region has the DNA TGTGCCAGCAGCTTGGCCCTGACAGGGTTCAACAATGAGCAGTTCTTC. Translation: CASSLALTGFNNEQFF. The whole variable domain, remainder taken from reference TRBV5-4 and TRBJ2-1, is ETGVTQSPTHLIKTRGQQVTLRCSSQSGHNTVSWYQQALGQGPQFIFQYYREEENGRGNFPPRFSGLQFPNYSSELNVNALELDDSALYLCASSLALTGFNNEQFFGPGTRLTVL.

The chain joins TRBV9 to TRBJ2-3, with D possibly TRBD1 on 5 matching bases. Germline CDR1 SGDLS, CDR2 YYNGEE. The V gene lost 2 bases and the J gene lost 6 bases, with 13 bases spanning the gap. The length of the CDR3 is 14 residues. The CDR3 sequence: CASSVGQGWDTQYF. The CDR3 DNA reads TGTGCCAGCAGCGTTGGGCAGGGTTGGGATACGCAGTATTTT.

This clone was counted only a few times. This chain links TRBV19 with TRBJ1-4, with a tentative D call TRBD1 (5 bases). V was shortened by 3 bases and J by 10 bases, with 15 bases between the two germline ends. The germline V gene has CDR1 LNHDA and CDR2 SQIVND (reference sequence). This CDR3 has 14 residues. CDR3 amino acids: CASSIRGDPGKLFF. For the CDR3, the DNA is TGTGCCAGTAGTATCCGTGGGGACCCTGGAAAACTGTTTTTT.

CDR3 residues: CASSSKSTDTQYF. The CDR3 coding sequence is TGTGCCAGCAGCTCGAAATCCACAGATACGCAGTATTTT. The chain carries TRBV7-9 and TRBJ2-3; D call uncertain. With 4 bases removed from V and 2 bases from J, the gap between germline ends came to 7 bases. Looked up from germline, CDR1 is SEHNR and CDR2 is FQNEAQ (reference sequence). The length of the CDR3 is 13 residues.

The chain is built from TRBV30 and TRBJ2-7; D is undetermined. V gave up 1 base and J gave up 7 bases, with 11 bases separating them. This CDR3 has 12 amino acids. Germline CDR1 and CDR2: GTSNPN and SVGIG (reference sequence). CDR3 DNA: TGTGCCTGGAGTGCTTGGGTTGGAGAGCAGTACTTC. Translation gives CAWSAWVGEQYF.

This clone was recorded a few times. The chain uses TRBV2 and TRBJ1-5, with a possible D match to TRBD1 (5 bases). Germline V gene data show CDR1 as SNHLY and CDR2 as FYNNEI. The V gene lost 9 bases and the J gene lost 7 bases, with 16 bases spanning the gap. This CDR3 is 13 amino acids long. DNA for the CDR3: TGTGCCAGTTCCGGGACGAAAGACCAGCCCCAGCATTTT. It codes for CASSGTKDQPQHF. Combining the CDR3 with reference TRBV2 and TRBJ1-5 gives the whole variable domain EPEVTQTPSHQVTQMGQEVILRCVPISNHLYFYWYRQILGQKVEFLVSFYNNEISEKSEIFDDQFSVERPDGSNFTLKIRSTKLEDSAMYFCASSGTKDQPQHFGDGTRLSIL.

This sequence joins TRBV19 and TRBJ2-1; D remains ambiguous. The CDR3 is 14 residues long. V was cut by 3 bases and J by 4 bases, with 10 bases left in between. Germline V gene sequence: CDR1 LNHDA, CDR2 SQIVND (reference sequence). The CDR3 region is CASSMGRVYNEQFF. The CDR3 region has the DNA TGTGCCAGTAGTATGGGTCGGGTTTACAATGAGCAGTTCTTC.

The V call is TRBV5-6, the J call TRBJ2-7; D uncertain. The germline V gene encodes CDR1 SGHDT and CDR2 YYEEEE. Trimming took 0 bases from V and 3 from J, leaving 7 bases between them. This CDR3 has 13 amino acids. The CDR3 loop reads CASSLGPDYEQYV. The CDR3 nucleotides read TGTGCCAGCAGCTTGGGACCTGACTACGAGCAGTACGTC.

Only one count was recorded for this clone. V usage is TRBV19 and J usage is TRBJ1-1, with no clear D. The CDR3 covers 13 residues. Germline V gives CDR1 LNHDA, CDR2 SQIVND (reference sequence). Trimming removed 5 bases at V and 1 base at J, with 8 bases between. Here the CDR3 reads CASSRHRNTEAFF. As DNA, the CDR3 is TGTGCCAGTAGTCGGCACCGGAACACTGAAGCTTTCTTT.

V and J are TRBV19 and TRBJ2-1; 8 bases agree with TRBD2. The CDR3 consists of 18 residues. J was trimmed by 6 bases and V by 4 bases; bases with no gene match: 17. Germline V CDR1 and CDR2: LNHDA, SQIVND (reference sequence). CDR3 amino acids: CASSSHSGTPLWGNEQFF. DNA of the CDR3: TGTGCCAGTAGTAGTCATAGCGGGACCCCCTTGTGGGGCAATGAGCAGTTCTTC. Combining the CDR3 with reference TRBV19 and TRBJ2-1 gives the whole variable domain DGGITQSPKYLFRKEGQNVTLSCEQNLNHDAMYWYRQDPGQGLRLIYYSQIVNDFQKGDIAEGYSVSREKKESFPLTVTSAQKNPTAFYLCASSSHSGTPLWGNEQFFGPGTRLTVL.

The gene calls are TRBV18 and TRBJ1-1; D is ambiguous. Germline V gives CDR1 KGHSH, CDR2 LQKENI. V was trimmed by 6 bases and J by 1 base, leaving 9 bases between them. This CDR3 is built from 13 residues. The CDR3, as DNA: TGTGCCAGCTCCCAAGGAGGGAACACTGAAGCTTTCTTT. Translated: CASSQGGNTEAFF.

The chain couples TRBV6-1 to TRBJ1-1; 7 positions match TRBD1. The V segment lost 3 bases and the J segment 0 bases; nucleotides outside the gene matches: 4. Germline CDR1 is MNHNS and CDR2 is SASEGT. CDR3 size: 15 residues. In DNA form, the CDR3 reads TGTGCCAGCAGTGACCCGACAGGGATGAACACTGAAGCTTTCTTT. As protein: CASSDPTGMNTEAFF.

V usage is TRBV7-7 and J usage is TRBJ2-1; 9 bases line up with TRBD1. CDR3 length equals 15 residues. Trimming removed 5 bases from V and 5 bases from J; junction bases left unmatched: 7. CDR1 is SSHAT and CDR2 is FNYEAQ in the germline V gene (reference sequence). In DNA, the CDR3 is TGTGCCAGCAGCCAATCCGGGACAGGGAACAATGAGCAGTTCTTC. This gives the protein CASSQSGTGNNEQFF. Based on the CDR3 plus reference TRBV7-7 and TRBJ2-1, the full variable domain is GAGVSQSPRYKVTKRGQDVTLRCDPISSHATLYWYQQALGQGPEFLTYFNYEAQPDKSGLPSDRFSAERPEGSISTLTIQRTEQRDSAMYRCASSQSGTGNNEQFFGPGTRLTVL.

This clone was recorded a few times. This sequence joins TRBV10-1 and TRBJ1-1; possibly TRBD1 for D (5 bases). Deletions cut 9 bases from V and 0 bases from J, with 23 bases between. This CDR3 contains 17 residues. Germline V gives CDR1 WNHNN, CDR2 SYGVQD (reference sequence). CDR3 sequence (DNA): TGCGCCAGTACGATAGGGGAGCTCCATCGAATGAACACTGAAGCTTTCTTT. This translates into CASTIGELHRMNTEAFF.

This chain uses TRBV4-1 with TRBJ2-3; D uncertain. V was cut by 5 bases and J by 9 bases, with 15 bases left in between. Germline V CDR1 and CDR2: MGHRA, YSYEKL. The CDR3 loop spans 13 amino acids. CDR3 region: CASSTPSGDTQYF. The CDR3 DNA follows: TGCGCCAGCAGCACCCCCTCCGGAGACACGCAGTATTTT.